The rows below give T cell receptor beta chains drawn from one sample of a study of blood T cell repertoires in COVID-19. Assay: immunoSEQ multiplex PCR; the TCRdb copy retains only in-frame clones and omits some. The sample has more than 400,000 clones; roughly 90% are singletons. The material sequenced was PBMCs or T cells enriched from blood (not recorded which). Receptor source: a woman aged 18-35 years who had recovered from COVID-19. Each CDR3 is given with its conserved first and last residue.

cdr3_length	v_call	cdr3_aa
12	TRBV28	CASSRVLYGYTF
15	TRBV2	CASSEGGFSNQPQHF
15	TRBV5-1	CASSLGAQWRGEQFF
13	TRBV12-3/TRBV12-4	CASSFFRNTEAFF
17	TRBV28	CASNSPGQAKGSEKLFF
15	TRBV6-5	CASILTGGSMGALHF
16	TRBV10-2	CASRTGGILSGNTIYF
13	TRBV24-1	CATRQGLRDTQYF
15	TRBV24-1	CATSDSTGTQETQYF
12	TRBV6-5	CASTGGDTEAFF
14	TRBV19	CASSPSYSNEKLFF
15	TRBV5-1	CASTPITGEDSPLHF
13	TRBV28	CASSFQGSYGYTF
15	TRBV10-3	CAIRRTGGLNTEAFF
14	TRBV6-5	CASSYGLGLSGAFF
15	TRBV18	CASSSGVAGANVLTF
16	TRBV5-1	CASSFNRVASTGELFF
15	TRBV19	CASSLRQGAGGELFF
14	TRBV5-1	CASNTAGGYNEQFF
13	TRBV4-1	CASSQDRGDTQYF
14	TRBV7-9	CASSLVGGSDTQYF
16	TRBV5-1	CASSLERDSHGNEQFF
14	TRBV19	CASSNRDRGNEQFF
13	TRBV30	CAWSRTGSGRAFF
10	TRBV12-5	CASAQTEAFF
13	TRBV27	CASSFGPNQPQHF
13	TRBV11-2	CASSPWTGEAQYF
14	TRBV2	CASSEVPGTAEGFF
12	TRBV2	CASREGSSGYTF
14	TRBV6-5	CASSYLDRVGGYTF
15	TRBV19	CASSIDFSGPYGYTF
13	TRBV7-9	CASSLRGLDEQFF
14	TRBV6-5	CASRERGARDTQYF
15	TRBV9	CASSPRAGSQETQYF
13	TRBV12-3/TRBV12-4	CASSLGALGTQYF
15	TRBV10-2	CASSEERVRNSPLHF
18	TRBV28	CASSLFRIQGWSNEKLFF
11	TRBV2	CASKNYGKLFF
15	TRBV30	CAWSLRTGEVDTQYF
14	TRBV2	CASKGLKGNTEAFF
13	TRBV6-4	CASSPILGLEAFF
13	TRBV2	CASSERENTEAFF
13	TRBV21-1	CASSRDRDHEQYF
18	TRBV1	CTSSQDPETVTSTDTQYF
15	TRBV30	CAWRSRTGDNSPLHF
16	TRBV7-2	CASSLFAGGEGDTQYF
16	TRBV15	CATSARGPSSGNTIYF
15	TRBV12-5	CASGFLPNTPGELFF
14	TRBV9	CASSVRTNTGELFF
15	TRBV11-3	CASSLGGVLNTEAFF
14	TRBV2	CASSTRLALEEQYF
17	TRBV25-1	CASSETSSGGGKDTQYF
15	TRBV7-2	CASSLGQGRGQPQHF
13	TRBV18	CASTGRTNEKLFF
15	TRBV19	CASSIGETTTDEQYF
15	TRBV19	CASSPRRGASYEQYF
18	TRBV19	CASSWDRDRRVMNTEAFF
14	TRBV25-1	CASSESQARDTQYF
15	TRBV5-4	CASSLTSGGGETQYF